This entry concerns a single T cell receptor beta chain. The sample is drawn from a study of shared clonotypes between healthy human individuals. Germline assignment: CDR1 MNHEY and CDR2 SMNVEV (reference sequence). The V segment lost 3 bases and the J segment 4 bases; nucleotides outside the gene matches: 8. CDR3 size: 16 residues. The assay was run at deep level. Profiling relied on immunoSEQ multiplex PCR, and the TCRdb table lists in-frame clones only, not all of them. The sample consists of 1.6 million or so clones, 98% to 99% of them appearing once. This rearrangement joins TRBV27 to TRBJ2-7; 11 positions match TRBD2. What was sequenced was naive CD4+ T cells sorted from blood. Subset described: CD45RA+ positively selected. The TCR comes from a man aged 25-45 years in good health. The CDR3 nucleotides read TGTGCCAGCAGTTTTTCCTTAGCGGGAGGGCTTTACGAGCAGTACTTC. It translates to CASSFSLAGGLYEQYF.